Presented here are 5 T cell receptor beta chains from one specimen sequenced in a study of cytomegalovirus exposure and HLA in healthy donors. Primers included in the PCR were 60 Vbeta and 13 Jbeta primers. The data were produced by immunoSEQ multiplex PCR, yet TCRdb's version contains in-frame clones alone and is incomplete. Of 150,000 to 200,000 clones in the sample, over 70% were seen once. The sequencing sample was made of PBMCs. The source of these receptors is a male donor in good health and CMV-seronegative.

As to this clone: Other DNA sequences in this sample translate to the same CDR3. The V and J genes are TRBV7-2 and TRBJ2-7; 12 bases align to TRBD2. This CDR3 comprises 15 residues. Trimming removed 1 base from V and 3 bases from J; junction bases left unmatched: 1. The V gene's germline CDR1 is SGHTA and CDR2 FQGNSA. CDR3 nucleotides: TGTGCCAGCAGCTTAGGACTAGCGGGAGTCTACGAGCAGTACTTC. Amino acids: CASSLGLAGVYEQYF.

CDR3 amino acids: CASTEDSTNEKLFF. For the CDR3, the DNA is TGCGCCAGCACCGAAGACAGCACCAATGAAAAACTGTTTTTT. The V and J genes are TRBV5-1 and TRBJ1-4; a possible D gene is TRBD1 (5 bases). V was pared by 6 bases and J by 5 bases, with 14 bases between. CDR3 length equals 14 residues. CDR1 and CDR2 (germline): SGHRS, YFSETQ.

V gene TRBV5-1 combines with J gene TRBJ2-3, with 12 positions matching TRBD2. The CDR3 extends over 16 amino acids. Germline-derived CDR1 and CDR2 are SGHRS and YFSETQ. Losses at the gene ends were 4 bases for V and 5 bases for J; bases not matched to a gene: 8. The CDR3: CASSRSSGGAQDTQYF. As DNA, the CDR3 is TGCGCCAGCAGCCGATCTAGCGGGGGGGCCCAAGATACGCAGTATTTT. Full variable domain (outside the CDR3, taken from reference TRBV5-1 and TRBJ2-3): KAGVTQTPRYLIKTRGQQVTLSCSPISGHRSVSWYQQTPGQGLQFLFEYFSETQRNKGNFPGRFSGRQFSNSRSEMNVSTLELGDSALYLCASSRSSGGAQDTQYFGPGTRLTVL.

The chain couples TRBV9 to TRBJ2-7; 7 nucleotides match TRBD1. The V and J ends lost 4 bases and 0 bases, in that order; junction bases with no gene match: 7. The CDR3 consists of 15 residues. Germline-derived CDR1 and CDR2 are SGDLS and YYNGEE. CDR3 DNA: TGTGCCAGCAGCCCCCAGACAGGGTTCTCCTACGAGCAGTACTTC. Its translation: CASSPQTGFSYEQYF.

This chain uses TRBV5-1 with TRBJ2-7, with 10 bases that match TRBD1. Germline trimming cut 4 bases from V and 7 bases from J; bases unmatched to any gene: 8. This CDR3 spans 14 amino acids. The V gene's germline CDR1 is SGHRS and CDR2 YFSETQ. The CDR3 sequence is CASSLGTGEGEQYF. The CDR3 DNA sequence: TGCGCCAGCAGCCTCGGGACAGGGGAAGGGGAGCAGTACTTC.